This TCR beta chain was found in a study of OX40 agonist ivuxolimab in advanced cancers. Data came from immunoSEQ multiplex PCR; TCRdb stores just in-frame clones and leaves some out. The sample includes tens of thousands of clones, around 85% of them seen just once. Systemic immunosuppression or autoimmune disease history was grounds to exclude patients. CDR3 length: 14 amino acids. From germline, CDR1 is LNHDA and CDR2 SQIVND (reference sequence). J was trimmed by 5 bases and V by 4 bases; bases with no gene match: 5. The specimen comprised CD4+ or CD8+ T cells sorted from blood, sampled in a trial of the OX40 agonist ivuxolimab. The origin of this receptor is an adult with an advanced solid tumor such as melanoma, head and neck, liver or kidney cancer. The V and J genes are TRBV19 and TRBJ2-1, with 7 bases identical to TRBD2. Here the CDR3 reads CASSRGGDNNEQFF. CDR3 sequence (DNA): TGTGCCAGTAGTAGGGGGGGAGACAACAATGAGCAGTTCTTC.